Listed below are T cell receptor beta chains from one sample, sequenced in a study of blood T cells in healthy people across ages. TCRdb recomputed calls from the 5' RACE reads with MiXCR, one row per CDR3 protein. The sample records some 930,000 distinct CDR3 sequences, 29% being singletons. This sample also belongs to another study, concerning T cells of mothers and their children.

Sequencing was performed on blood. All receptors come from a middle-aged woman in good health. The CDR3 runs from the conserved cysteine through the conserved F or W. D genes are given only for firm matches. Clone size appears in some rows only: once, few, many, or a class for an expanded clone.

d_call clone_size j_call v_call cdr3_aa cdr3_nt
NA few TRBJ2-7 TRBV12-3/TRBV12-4 CASSFSDDNEQYF TGTGCCAGCAGTTTTTCGGATGACAATGAGCAGTACTTC
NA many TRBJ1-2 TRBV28 CASMHGNYGYTF TGTGCCAGCATGCACGGAAACTATGGCTACACCTTC
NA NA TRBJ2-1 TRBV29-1 CSVESGYNEQFF TGCAGCGTTGAATCCGGGTACAATGAGCAGTTCTTC
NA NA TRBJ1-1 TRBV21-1 CASSKVQTVNTEAFF TGTGCCAGCAGCAAAGTACAGACAGTGAACACTGAAGCTTTCTTT
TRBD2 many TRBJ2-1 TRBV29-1 CSVESGDRNEQFF TGCAGCGTTGAGAGCGGGGACCGCAATGAGCAGTTCTTC
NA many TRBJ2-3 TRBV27 CASFGRAHTQYF TGTGCCAGCTTCGGGCGGGCCCATACGCAGTATTTT
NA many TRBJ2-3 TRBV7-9 CASSSVDTQYF TGTGCCAGCAGCTCCGTGGATACGCAGTATTTT
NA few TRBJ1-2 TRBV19 CASSIDALGDVYGYTF TGTGCCAGTAGTATAGACGCCCTAGGGGACGTCTATGGCTACACCTTC
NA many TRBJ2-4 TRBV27 CASSLSQKNIQYF TGTGCCAGCAGTTTAAGCCAGAAAAACATTCAGTACTTC
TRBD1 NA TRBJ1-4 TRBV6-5 CASSYAQTGSGDYGNLFF TGTGCCAGCAGTTACGCCCAGACAGGGTCAGGCGATTATGGAAACCTGTTTTTT
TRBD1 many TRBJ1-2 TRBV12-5 CASGLSDRGGYTF TGTGCTAGTGGTTTGTCAGACAGGGGCGGCTACACCTTC
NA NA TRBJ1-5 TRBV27 CASSSRDGGEPQHF TGTGCCAGCAGTTCCCGGGATGGGGGTGAACCCCAGCATTTT
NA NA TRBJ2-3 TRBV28 CASRPIMAVRWYF TGTGCCAGCAGACCTATTATGGCCGTCAGATGGTATTTT
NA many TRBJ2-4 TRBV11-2 CASSLERQADKNIQYF TGTGCCAGCAGCTTAGAACGACAGGCGGACAAAAACATTCAGTACTTC
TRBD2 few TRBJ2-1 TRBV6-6 CASSQKRGDNNEQFF TGTGCCAGCAGTCAAAAGCGGGGGGATAACAATGAGCAGTTCTTC
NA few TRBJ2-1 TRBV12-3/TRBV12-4 CASSPGPNYNEQFF TGTGCCAGCAGCCCGGGACCTAACTACAATGAGCAGTTCTTC
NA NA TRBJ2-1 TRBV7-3 CASSLGPRGEQFF TGTGCCAGCAGCTTAGGCCCTAGGGGTGAGCAGTTCTTC
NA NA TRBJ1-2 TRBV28 CASSLRVDGFGYTF TGTGCCAGCAGTTTAAGGGTTGATGGGTTTGGCTACACCTTC
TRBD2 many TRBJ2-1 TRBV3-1 CASKTSGPGIEQFF TGTGCCAGCAAAACTAGCGGGCCTGGTATTGAGCAGTTCTTC
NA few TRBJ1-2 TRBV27 CASSFGVGYGYTF TGTGCCAGCAGTTTCGGGGTGGGGTATGGCTACACCTTC
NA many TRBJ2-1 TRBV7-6 CASSFLTGAVGYNEQFF TGTGCCAGCAGCTTTCTCACAGGCGCTGTGGGGTACAATGAGCAGTTCTTC
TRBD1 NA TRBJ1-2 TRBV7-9 CASSWDRGGGYTF TGTGCCAGCAGCTGGGACAGGGGTGGTGGCTACACCTTC
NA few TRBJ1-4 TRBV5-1 CASSLRGPDNEKLFF TGCGCCAGCAGCTTGAGAGGGCCCGATAATGAAAAACTGTTTTTT
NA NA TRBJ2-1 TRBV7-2 CASNFSASNEQFF TGTGCCAGCAACTTCAGCGCGAGCAATGAGCAGTTCTTC
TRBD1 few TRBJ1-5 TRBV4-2 CASSRGAGQGHQPQHF TGTGCCAGCAGCCGAGGAGCGGGACAGGGCCATCAGCCCCAGCATTTT
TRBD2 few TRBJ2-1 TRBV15 CATSDPGGSGNEQFF TGTGCCACCAGCGACCCCGGGGGTAGCGGGAATGAGCAGTTCTTC
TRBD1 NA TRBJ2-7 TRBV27 CASSLGQGTEGEQYF TGTGCCAGCAGTTTGGGACAGGGGACGGAAGGCGAGCAGTACTTC
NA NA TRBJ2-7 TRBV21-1 CASSKQGPYEQYF TGTGCCAGCAGCAAACAGGGACCCTACGAGCAGTACTTC
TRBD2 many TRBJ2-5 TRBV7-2 CASSLSRGGVGETQYF TGTGCCAGCAGCTTATCGCGGGGGGGCGTTGGGGAGACCCAGTACTTC
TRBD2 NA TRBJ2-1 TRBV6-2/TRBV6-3 CASRPTGTSGGAYEQFF TGTGCCAGCAGGCCAACCGGGACTAGCGGGGGGGCATATGAGCAGTTCTTC
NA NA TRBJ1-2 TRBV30 CAWGGGGYGYTF TGTGCCTGGGGGGGGGGAGGCTATGGCTACACCTTC
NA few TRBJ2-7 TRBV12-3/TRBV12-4 CASSLESSGGPYEQYF TGTGCCAGCAGTTTAGAGTCATCCGGGGGCCCTTACGAGCAGTACTTC
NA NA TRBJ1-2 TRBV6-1 CASSEAASDSRYGYTF TGTGCCAGCAGTGAAGCGGCGTCCGACAGTCGCTATGGCTACACCTTC
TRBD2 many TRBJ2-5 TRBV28 CASSLWTAAGGETQYF TGTGCCAGCAGTCTCTGGACGGCGGCGGGGGGAGAGACCCAGTACTTC
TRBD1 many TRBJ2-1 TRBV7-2 CASSLNGQGALLEQFF TGTGCCAGCAGCTTAAACGGCCAGGGGGCGCTTCTTGAGCAGTTCTTC
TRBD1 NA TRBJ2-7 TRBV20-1 CSARAADRGYEQYF TGCAGTGCTAGGGCCGCGGACAGGGGCTACGAGCAGTACTTC
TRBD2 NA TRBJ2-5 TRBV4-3 CASSQDPGGGLLETQYF TGCGCCAGCAGCCAAGATCCGGGGGGGGGGCTGCTGGAGACCCAGTACTTC
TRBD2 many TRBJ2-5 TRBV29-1 CSVEVGLAGGQETQYF TGCAGCGTTGAAGTGGGGCTAGCGGGGGGCCAAGAGACCCAGTACTTC
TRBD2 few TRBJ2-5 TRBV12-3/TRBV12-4 CASSWTSLETQYF TGTGCCAGCAGTTGGACTAGTTTGGAGACCCAGTACTTC
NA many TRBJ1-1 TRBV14 CASSQGPGHPNTEAFF TGTGCCAGCAGCCAAGGGCCGGGACACCCGAACACTGAAGCTTTCTTT
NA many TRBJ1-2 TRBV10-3 CAISESSQTYGYTF TGTGCCATCAGTGAGTCGTCGCAAACCTATGGCTACACCTTC
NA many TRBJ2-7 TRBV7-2 CASSQGGSSYEQYF TGTGCCAGCAGCCAAGGCGGCAGTTCCTACGAGCAGTACTTC
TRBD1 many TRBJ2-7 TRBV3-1 CASSQVGTGVYEQYF TGTGCCAGCAGCCAAGTGGGGACAGGGGTCTACGAGCAGTACTTC